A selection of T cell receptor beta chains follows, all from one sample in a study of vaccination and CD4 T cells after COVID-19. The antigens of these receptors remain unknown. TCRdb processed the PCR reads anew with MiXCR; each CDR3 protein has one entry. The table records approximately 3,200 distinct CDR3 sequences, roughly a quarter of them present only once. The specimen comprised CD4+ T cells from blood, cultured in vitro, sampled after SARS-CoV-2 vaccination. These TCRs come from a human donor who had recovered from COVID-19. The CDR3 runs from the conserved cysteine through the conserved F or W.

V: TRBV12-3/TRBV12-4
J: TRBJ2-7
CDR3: CASSGSGGKYEQYF

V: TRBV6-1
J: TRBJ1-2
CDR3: CASSDRGALGYTF

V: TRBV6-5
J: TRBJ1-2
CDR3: CASSSGGGIRGYTF

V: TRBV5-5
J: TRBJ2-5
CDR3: CASSLWDRGGETQYF

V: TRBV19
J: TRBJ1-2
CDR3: CASSRTAATSYGYTF

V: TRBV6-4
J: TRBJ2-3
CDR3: CASSAGLGADTQYF

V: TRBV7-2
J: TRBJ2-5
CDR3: CASSFGSVETQYF

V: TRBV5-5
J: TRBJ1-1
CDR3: CASSSLTGRGTEAFF

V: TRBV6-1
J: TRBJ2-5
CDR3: CASNGDRDRQETQYF

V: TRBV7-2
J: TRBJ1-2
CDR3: CASSLGTGYGYTF

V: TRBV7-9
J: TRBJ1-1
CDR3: CASSLGPWDYTEAFF

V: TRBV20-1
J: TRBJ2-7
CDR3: CSAMGSSYEQYF

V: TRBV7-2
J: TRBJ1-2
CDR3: CASTPRSGGNYGYTF

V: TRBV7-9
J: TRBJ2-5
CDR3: CASSPGQGIGSETQYF

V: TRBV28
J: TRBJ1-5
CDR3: CATTANLNQPQHF

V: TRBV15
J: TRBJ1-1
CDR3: CATGNRAPTNTEAFF

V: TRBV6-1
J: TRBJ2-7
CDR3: CASSTGQGAGEQYF

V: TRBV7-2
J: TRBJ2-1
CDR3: CASSFAGKYNEQFF

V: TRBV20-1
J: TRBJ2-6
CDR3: CSARDPAGAHSGANVLTF

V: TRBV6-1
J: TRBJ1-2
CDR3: CASRQGANYGYTF

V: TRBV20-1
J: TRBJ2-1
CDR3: CSAREAATYNEQFF

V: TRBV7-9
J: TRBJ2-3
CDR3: CASSLGRSSTDTQYF

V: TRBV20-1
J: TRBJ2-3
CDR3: CSARDPTLSTDTQYF

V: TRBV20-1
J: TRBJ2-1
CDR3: CSARDGREVHFWQFF

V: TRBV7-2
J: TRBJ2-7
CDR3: CASSPRLAGGPATVSYEQYF

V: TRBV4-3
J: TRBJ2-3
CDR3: CASSQGGGASTDTQYF

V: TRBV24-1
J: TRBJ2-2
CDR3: CATTSGAYTGELFF

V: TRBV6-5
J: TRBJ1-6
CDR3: CASSSSSPLHF

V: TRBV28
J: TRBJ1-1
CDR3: CASSSAEAPKAFF

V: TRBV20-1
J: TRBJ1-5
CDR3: CSARGVGNQPQHF

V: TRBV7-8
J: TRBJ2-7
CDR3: CASSLAGAYEQYF

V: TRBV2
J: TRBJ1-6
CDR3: CASRNPPRGRSPLHF

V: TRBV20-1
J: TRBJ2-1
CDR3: CSGRGPTYNEQFF